A single sample is the source of the 16 T cell receptor beta chains below, sequenced in a study of spatial heterogeneity in lung cancer. A single record per CDR3 protein comes from TCRdb applying MiXCR to the 5' RACE reads. The table shows around 310 distinct CDR3 sequences, with approximately 32% occurring only once. Notes on the study in general: Expanded alpha and beta TCR counts within tumors tracked tumor mutation counts.

Their target antigens are unknown. Time point noted: sample taken at primary tumor resection. This sample comprised lung tumor tissue, obtained at surgery. These receptors were taken from a male donor with early-stage non-small cell lung cancer.

A remark on this clonotype: Because the library targeted alpha chains, this beta chain is an off-target read whose size means little. This chain joins TRBV24-1 and TRBJ2-3; 10 bases match TRBD2. The ends lost 1 base at V and 6 bases at J; junction bases unmatched: 9. Germline CDR1 reads KGHDR; CDR2 reads SFDVKD. This CDR3 comprises 17 residues. The CDR3 loop is CATSDFGLAGDLDTQYF. The DNA of the CDR3 is TGTGCCACCAGTGATTTCGGTCTAGCGGGGGATCTCGATACGCAGTATTTT.

Concerning this clonotype: As an off-target read in a library built for alpha chains, this beta chain has a frequency of little significance. The rearrangement uses TRBV6-5 and TRBJ2-2, with 10 bases identical to TRBD1. J was trimmed by 3 bases and V by 7 bases; bases with no gene match: 8. Germline V gene sequence: CDR1 MNHEY, CDR2 SVGAGI. The CDR3 sequence is 16 residues long. The CDR3 DNA reads as TGTGCCAGCACAAAGACAGGGGGCGCAGACACCGGGGAGCTGTTTTTT. It yields the protein CASTKTGGADTGELFF.

By its share, this clonotype is large. This beta chain is off target for a library built for alpha chains, so its abundance means little. V is TRBV20-1 and J is TRBJ2-1, with TRBD2 as a possible D gene (5 bases). The germline V and J ends were trimmed by 5 bases and 0 bases, with 14 bases remaining between them. The length of the CDR3 is 15 residues. CDR1 and CDR2 from the germline V gene are DFQATT and SNEGSKA (reference sequence). Here the CDR3 DNA reads TGCAGTGCTGCCCCCCCGGGAAGCTCCTACAATGAGCAGTTCTTC. Translating gives CSAAPPGSSYNEQFF.

Concerning this clonotype itself: For a library built for alpha chains, this beta chain is a stray read; little rests on its size. J is TRBJ2-2 and V is TRBV24-1; D unclear. Germline CDR1 is KGHDR and CDR2 is SFDVKD. The CDR3 totals 13 residues. Between the trimmed V and J ends, which lost 0 bases and 10 bases, there was a span of 8 bases. The CDR3: CATSDLRSTELFF. CDR3 nucleotides: TGTGCCACCAGTGATTTGCGGAGTACGGAGCTGTTTTTT.

In the case of this clonotype: This beta chain came through as a stray read in a library set up for alpha chains, and its size says little. This sequence joins TRBV9 and TRBJ2-7, with D possibly TRBD1 on 5 matching bases. V gave up 0 bases and J gave up 0 bases, with 10 bases separating them. The CDR3 runs to 15 residues. Germline CDR1 and CDR2: SGDLS and YYNGEE. CDR3 sequence: CASSVGTQASYEQYF. The CDR3 region has the DNA TGTGCCAGCAGCGTAGGCACACAGGCCTCCTACGAGCAGTACTTC.

As to this clonotype: A library prepared for alpha chains yielded this beta chain as an off-target read; its size is of little meaning. The chain employs TRBV20-1 and TRBJ2-1; weak D call: TRBD2 (5 bases). The CDR3 has 16 amino acids. V lost 1 base to trimming and J lost 0 bases, with 13 bases between them. CDR1 is DFQATT and CDR2 is SNEGSKA in the germline V gene (reference sequence). The CDR3 DNA sequence: TGCAGTGCTAGAGGTCCTAGCAGTCGCTCCTACAATGAGCAGTTCTTC. Translation gives CSARGPSSRSYNEQFF.

This clonotype has a single count. For a library built for alpha chains, this beta chain is a stray read; little rests on its size. The chain employs TRBV7-2 and TRBJ1-2; TRBD1 might be the D (5 bases). V lost 1 base and J 6 bases, leaving 12 bases between the germline ends. Per the germline V gene, CDR1 is SGHTA and CDR2 is FQGNSA. This CDR3 is 14 amino acids long. CDR3 amino acids: CASSLGLGPNGYTF. CDR3 sequence (DNA): TGTGCCAGCAGCTTAGGATTGGGGCCCAATGGCTACACCTTC.

In its sample, this clonotype was seen a few times. A library prepared for alpha chains yielded this beta chain as an off-target read; its size is of little meaning. The chain is built from TRBV7-2 and TRBJ2-2; D is unclear. This CDR3 has 14 residues. CDR1 SGHTA and CDR2 FQGNSA come from the germline V gene. Trimming removed 3 bases at V and 1 base at J, with 6 bases between. The CDR3 coding sequence is TGTGCCAGCAGCTTTGTTGGGAACACCGGGGAGCTGTTTTTT. Protein sequence: CASSFVGNTGELFF.

This clonotype appeared a few times. The library was prepared for alpha chains; this beta chain is a stray read, so its frequency means little. This rearrangement joins TRBV20-1 to TRBJ2-3, with D unresolved. Germline CDR1 is DFQATT and CDR2 is SNEGSKA (reference sequence). There are 13 residues in the CDR3. The V and J ends lost 1 base and 1 base respectively, with 6 bases between them. CDR3 amino acids: CSARVWGTDTQYF. The CDR3 nucleotides are TGCAGTGCTAGAGTCTGGGGCACAGATACGCAGTATTTT.

In the case of this clonotype: This beta chain was picked up by a library intended for alpha chains and is off target, so its count carries little meaning. The V call is TRBV9, the J call TRBJ1-6; D uncertain. V lost 0 bases, J lost 9 bases, and 13 bases lay in between. Per the germline V gene, CDR1 is SGDLS and CDR2 is YYNGEE. The CDR3 extends over 15 amino acids. The CDR3 bases are TGTGCCAGCAGCGTAGGGAGGGCCGGAGGTTCACCCCTCCACTTT. It is translated as CASSVGRAGGSPLHF.

Regarding this clonotype: Found in a library prepared for alpha chains, this beta chain is an off-target read, and its abundance has little meaning. V is TRBV24-1 and J is TRBJ1-5; no firm D call. The CDR3 runs to 16 residues. V was cut by 2 bases and J by 3 bases, with 13 bases left in between. Germline CDR1 KGHDR, CDR2 SFDVKD. For the CDR3, the DNA is TGTGCCACCAGTGATTCATCGACGGGTTTCAATCAGCCCCAGCATTTT. Residues: CATSDSSTGFNQPQHF.

This clonotype was picked up a small number of times. A library made for alpha chains picked up this beta chain off target, so its size means little. The rearrangement uses TRBV2 and TRBJ2-1; the D is unclear. Trimming stripped 4 bases from V and 4 bases from J, with 8 bases between. The CDR3 extends over 13 amino acids. Germline V gene lookup returns CDR1 SNHLY and CDR2 FYNNEI. CDR3: CASSADGYNEQFF. CDR3 bases: TGTGCCAGCAGTGCGGACGGGTACAATGAGCAGTTCTTC.

This clonotype occurred once. This beta chain is an unintended read in a library built for alpha chains; its size means little. V and J are TRBV27 and TRBJ1-1; D is uncertain. The CDR3 length is 14 residues. Germline lookup yields CDR1 MNHEY and CDR2 SMNVEV (reference sequence). Trimming pared 0 bases from V and 1 base from J, leaving 6 bases between. The CDR3 spells CASSLSWGNTEAFF. CDR3 DNA sequence: TGTGCCAGCAGTTTATCGTGGGGGAACACTGAAGCTTTCTTT.

This clonotype was counted only a few times. This beta chain is an off-target read within a library intended for alpha chains, so its frequency means little. The chain employs TRBV11-1 and TRBJ2-7; 7 bases map to TRBD2. J was trimmed by 4 bases and V by 7 bases; bases with no gene match: 13. The germline gives CDR1 SGHAT, CDR2 FQDESV (reference sequence). This CDR3 region has 15 residues. CDR3 DNA: TGTGCCAGCAACCCCGGGACGGGGGGAATATACGAGCAGTACTTC. Encoded protein: CASNPGTGGIYEQYF.

This clonotype was found a few times. This beta chain slipped into a library made for alpha chains as a stray read, so its size is not meaningful. The chain employs TRBV2 and TRBJ2-1; D assignment may be TRBD1 or TRBD2 (5 bases each). Germline lookup yields CDR1 SNHLY and CDR2 FYNNEI. Trimming took off 7 bases at V and 7 bases at J, with 17 bases between the two ends. The CDR3 covers 14 residues. CDR3 coding DNA: TGTGCCAGCACAGGGACCACTGAAGCGAATGAGCAGTTCTTC. It specifies CASTGTTEANEQFF.

Relative to its sample, this clonotype is large (0.1 to 1%). This beta chain came through as a stray read in a library set up for alpha chains, and its size says little. In nucleotides, the CDR3 is TGTGCCAGCAGTTTAAGGCTGCTGAGGACTGAAGCTTTCTTT. It encodes CASSLRLLRTEAFF. The chain couples TRBV12-3 or TRBV12-4 to TRBJ1-1; no reliable D call. The CDR3 runs 14 residues. V dropped 2 bases and J dropped 5 bases, with 12 bases sitting between them.